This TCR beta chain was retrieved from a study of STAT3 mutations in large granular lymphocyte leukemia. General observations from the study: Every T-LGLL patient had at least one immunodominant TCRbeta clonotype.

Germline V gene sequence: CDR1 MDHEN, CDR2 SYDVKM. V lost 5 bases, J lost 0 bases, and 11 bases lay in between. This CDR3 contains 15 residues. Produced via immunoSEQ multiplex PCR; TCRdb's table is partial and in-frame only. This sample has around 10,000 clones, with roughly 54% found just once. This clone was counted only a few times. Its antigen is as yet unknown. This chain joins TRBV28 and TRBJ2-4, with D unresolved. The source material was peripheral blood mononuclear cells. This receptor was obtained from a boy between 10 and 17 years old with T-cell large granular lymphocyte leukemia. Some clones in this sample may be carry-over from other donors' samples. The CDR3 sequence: CASSPWTVAKNIQYF. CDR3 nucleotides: TGTGCCAGCAGTCCGTGGACGGTAGCCAAAAACATTCAGTACTTC.